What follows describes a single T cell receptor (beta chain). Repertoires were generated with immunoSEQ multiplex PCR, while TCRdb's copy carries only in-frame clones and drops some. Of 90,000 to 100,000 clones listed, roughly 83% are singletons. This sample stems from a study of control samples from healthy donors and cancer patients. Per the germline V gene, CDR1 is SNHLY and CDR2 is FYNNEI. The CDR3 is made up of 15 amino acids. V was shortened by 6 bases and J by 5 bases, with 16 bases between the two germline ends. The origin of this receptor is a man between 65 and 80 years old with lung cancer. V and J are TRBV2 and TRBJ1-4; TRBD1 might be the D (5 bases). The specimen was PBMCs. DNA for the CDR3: TGTGCCAGCAGGGCGGGACCGCTTATCAATGAAAAACTGTTTTTT. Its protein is CASRAGPLINEKLFF.